This T cell receptor beta chain was recovered during a study of blood T cell repertoires in COVID-19. About the study: PBMCs, B-cell-depleted T cells, or T cells were the source of the cDNA or gDNA that made up the material.

Measured with immunoSEQ multiplex PCR; TCRdb has only the in-frame clones, and not every one. The table lists 65,000 to 70,000 clones, approximately 86% of them singletons. In germline, CDR1 is WNHNN, CDR2 SYGVQD (reference sequence). The J segment lost 8 bases and the V segment lost 0 bases, leaving 1 base of the junction unmatched. The CDR3 has 13 residues. What was sequenced was peripheral blood. The receptor comes from a woman aged 55-75 years with acute or convalescent COVID-19. V usage is TRBV10-1 and J usage is TRBJ1-1; the match to TRBD1 covers 9 bases. This CDR3 is CASSESGTGEAFF. The CDR3 bases are TGCGCCAGCAGTGAGTCGGGGACAGGGGAAGCTTTCTTT.